This passage covers 30 T cell receptor beta chains from one sample sequenced in a study of T cell responses to AZD1222 COVID-19 vaccine. Generated by immunoSEQ multiplex PCR, the TCRdb table keeps only in-frame clones and is missing some. The sample shows about 200,000 clones, just over 90% of them seen only once. Sample: peripheral blood, taken 28 days after the second dose of the MenACWY control vaccine. These receptors came from an adult who received the MenACWY meningococcal vaccine as a control.

This clone was picked up a small number of times. The rearrangement uses TRBV4-1 and TRBJ1-5, with 9 bases fitting TRBD1. This CDR3 is 15 amino acids long. The V segment lost 3 bases and the J segment 4 bases; nucleotides outside the gene matches: 4. Germline-derived CDR1 and CDR2 are MGHRA and YSYEKL. The CDR3 sequence: CASSHHGQGNQPQHF. The DNA of the CDR3 is TGCGCCAGCAGCCACCACGGACAGGGGAATCAGCCCCAGCATTTT.

V is TRBV6-5 and J is TRBJ1-1, with 7 positions matching TRBD1. The CDR3 is 13 amino acids. Germline CDR1 is MNHEY and CDR2 is SVGAGI. The J segment lost 6 bases and the V segment lost 6 bases, leaving 7 bases of the junction unmatched. The CDR3 loop reads CASRTGIRPEAFF. The CDR3 nucleotides are TGTGCCAGCAGGACAGGGATCCGGCCTGAAGCTTTCTTT.

The V call is TRBV9, the J call TRBJ2-1; unclear D gene. CDR3 size: 12 residues. Germline CDR1 is SGDLS and CDR2 is YYNGEE. V was cut by 2 bases and J by 12 bases, with 12 bases left in between. This chain's CDR3 is CASSVAGLGQFF. The DNA of the CDR3 is TGTGCCAGCAGCGTGGCCGGCCTAGGGCAGTTCTTC.

Worth noting for this clone: The sample holds other DNA sequences that translate to the same CDR3. The rearrangement links TRBV12-3 or TRBV12-4 to TRBJ1-1; D not resolved. The CDR3 sequence is 13 residues long. Deletions cut 2 bases from V and 2 bases from J, with 6 bases between. As DNA, the CDR3 is TGTGCCAGCAGTTTACTTGTAAACACTGAAGCTTTCTTT. Translating it yields CASSLLVNTEAFF.

The chain combines TRBV19 with TRBJ2-1, with D perhaps TRBD2 (5 bases). The V end was cut by 3 bases, the J end by 8 bases, with 11 bases between. The CDR3 sequence is 13 residues long. Germline values: CDR1 LNHDA, CDR2 SQIVND (reference sequence). The CDR3 sequence is CASSMRGSDEQFF. DNA for the CDR3: TGTGCCAGTAGTATGAGAGGGTCCGATGAGCAGTTCTTC. The full variable domain, rest sourced from reference TRBV19 and TRBJ2-1, is DGGITQSPKYLFRKEGQNVTLSCEQNLNHDAMYWYRQDPGQGLRLIYYSQIVNDFQKGDIAEGYSVSREKKESFPLTVTSAQKNPTAFYLCASSMRGSDEQFFGPGTRLTVL.

The chain is built from TRBV4-2 and TRBJ2-7, with D maybe TRBD2 (5 bases). The ends were cut back, 0 bases at V and 0 bases at J, with 9 bases in the middle. Germline V gives CDR1 LGHNA, CDR2 YNFKEQ. The CDR3 loop spans 15 amino acids. This CDR3 reads CASSQERVSSYEQYF. CDR3 sequence (DNA): TGTGCCAGCAGCCAAGAGAGGGTCAGCTCCTACGAGCAGTACTTC.

The chain joins TRBV28 to TRBJ2-7; D is unresolved. The ends were cut back, 2 bases at V and 6 bases at J, with 14 bases in the middle. The CDR3 covers 14 residues. In germline, CDR1 is MDHEN, CDR2 SYDVKM. CDR3 coding DNA: TGTGCCAGCAGTTTAGTGGCAGGCCATCGCGAGCAGTACTTC. It codes for CASSLVAGHREQYF.

The chain carries TRBV28 and TRBJ2-7, with TRBD2 as a possible D gene (5 bases). V was cut by 5 bases and J by 4 bases, with 9 bases left in between. Germline-derived CDR1 and CDR2 are MDHEN and SYDVKM. The CDR3 has 12 amino acids. CDR3: CASSPGIYEQYF. CDR3 sequence (DNA): TGTGCCAGCAGTCCGGGGATTTACGAGCAGTACTTC.

With respect to this clone: Distinct nucleotide sequences in the sample also encode this CDR3. The rearrangement joins TRBV27 to TRBJ1-1; D not certain. The CDR3 is 13 amino acids. Trimming took off 3 bases at V and 1 base at J, with 6 bases between the two ends. The V gene's germline CDR1 is MNHEY and CDR2 SMNVEV (reference sequence). The CDR3 region is CASSFRGNTEAFF. CDR3 nucleotides: TGTGCCAGCAGTTTTAGAGGGAACACTGAAGCTTTCTTT.

The chain links TRBV18 to TRBJ1-3; D is undetermined. The germline V and J ends were trimmed by 3 bases and 4 bases, with 10 bases remaining between them. CDR3 size: 14 residues. The V gene's germline CDR1 is KGHSH and CDR2 LQKENI. CDR3 sequence: CASSPDKSGNTIYF. The CDR3 DNA sequence: TGTGCCAGCTCACCCGACAAGTCCGGAAACACCATATATTTT.

The CDR3 here is CASSQEYTQGSAFF. The CDR3 DNA is TGCGCCAGCAGCCAAGAATACACCCAGGGAAGCGCTTTCTTT. The V call is TRBV4-1, the J call TRBJ1-1; D is perhaps TRBD1 (5 bases). This CDR3 has 14 residues. Germline-derived CDR1 and CDR2 are MGHRA and YSYEKL. The V and J ends lost 0 bases and 11 bases respectively, with 16 bases between them.

This clone was seen a single time. The chain couples TRBV9 to TRBJ1-1, with D possibly being TRBD1 (6 bases). The V gene's germline CDR1 is SGDLS and CDR2 YYNGEE. This CDR3 has 16 residues. V was pared by 2 bases and J by 3 bases, with 17 bases between. The CDR3 DNA is TGTGCCAGCAGCGTGGGCAGGGGAAGAGGGGACACTGAAGCTTTCTTT. Translation gives CASSVGRGRGDTEAFF.

The chain has TRBV4-2 and TRBJ2-7, with 10 bases fitting TRBD1. Germline-derived CDR1 and CDR2 are LGHNA and YNFKEQ. The CDR3 is made up of 14 amino acids. Trimming cost V 4 bases and J 5 bases; bases outside gene matches: 5. CDR3 amino acids: CASSPGQGSHEQYF. The CDR3 region has the DNA TGTGCCAGCAGCCCGGGACAGGGGAGCCACGAGCAGTACTTC.

The chain has TRBV5-1 and TRBJ1-1, with unresolved D. This CDR3 region has 14 residues. The germline V gene has CDR1 SGHRS and CDR2 YFSETQ. Trimming pared 1 base from V and 1 base from J, leaving 8 bases between. The CDR3 nucleotides read TGCGCCAGCAGCTTGTTTCAGGCGAACACTGAAGCTTTCTTT. It translates to CASSLFQANTEAFF.

J is TRBJ1-4 and V is TRBV29-1; D gene uncertain. The germline CDR1 and CDR2 sequences are SQVTM and ANQGSEA. CDR3 size: 11 residues. Trimming shortened V by 4 bases and J by 8 bases, and 8 bases separated the two germline ends. CDR3: CSVAEVEKLFF. The CDR3 coding sequence is TGCAGCGTTGCCGAAGTAGAAAAACTGTTTTTT.

This clone was picked up one time. The chain carries TRBV5-1 and TRBJ2-2; possible D gene TRBD1, 5 bases. The V gene's germline CDR1 is SGHRS and CDR2 YFSETQ. There are 15 residues in the CDR3. V was trimmed by 0 bases and J by 5 bases, leaving 11 bases between them. The CDR3 loop reads CASSLVAGKTGELFF. The CDR3 DNA reads as TGCGCCAGCAGCTTGGTGGCAGGGAAGACCGGGGAGCTGTTTTTT.

This sequence joins TRBV6-5 and TRBJ1-4; D is ambiguous. Germline V gene data show CDR1 as MNHEY and CDR2 as SVGAGI. CDR3 size: 14 residues. V dropped 5 bases and J dropped 10 bases, with 17 bases sitting between them. This CDR3 reads CASSIDPFKSKLFF. DNA of the CDR3: TGTGCCAGCAGTATTGACCCCTTTAAGTCAAAACTGTTTTTT.

V usage is TRBV6-7 and J usage is TRBJ2-7; D possibly corresponds to TRBD1 (5 bases). TRBV6-7 is noted as an ORF with a role that remains uncertain. V was trimmed by 7 bases and J by 6 bases, leaving 16 bases between them. This CDR3 region has 13 residues. CDR3 bases: TGTGCCAGCACTGAAAGTCAGGGTGCCGAGCAGTACTTC. Protein product: CASTESQGAEQYF.

V is TRBV28 and J is TRBJ1-1, with D possibly being TRBD1 (5 bases). V lost 3 bases to trimming and J lost 5 bases, with 19 bases between them. CDR1 MDHEN and CDR2 SYDVKM come from the germline V gene. The CDR3 spans 16 residues. The CDR3 reads CASSFASGGGKTEAFF. DNA of the CDR3: TGTGCCAGCAGTTTTGCAAGCGGGGGTGGTAAAACTGAAGCTTTCTTT.

The chain combines TRBV24-1 with TRBJ2-4; TRBD1 is a possible D gene (6 bases). V was pared by 3 bases and J by 7 bases, with 9 bases between. Germline CDR1 reads KGHDR; CDR2 reads SFDVKD. The CDR3 sequence is 13 residues long. The CDR3 sequence is CATSDERGNIQYF. The CDR3 region has the DNA TGTGCCACCAGTGATGAGAGGGGGAACATTCAGTACTTC.

The V gene is TRBV19, the J gene TRBJ2-3; 14 bases line up with TRBD2. This CDR3 contains 15 residues. The ends lost 5 bases at V and 6 bases at J; junction bases unmatched: 4. CDR1 is LNHDA and CDR2 is SQIVND in the germline V gene (reference sequence). The CDR3 DNA reads as TGTGCCAGTAGTGAGACTAGCGGGAGGGGTGATACGCAGTATTTT. It specifies CASSETSGRGDTQYF.

The gene calls are TRBV5-1 and TRBJ1-1; weak D call: TRBD1 (6 bases). The CDR3 has 14 amino acids. Trimming removed 4 bases at V and 1 base at J, with 11 bases between. Looked up from germline, CDR1 is SGHRS and CDR2 is YFSETQ. The CDR3 here is CASSTTGPNTEAFF. DNA for the CDR3: TGCGCCAGCAGCACGACAGGACCGAACACTGAAGCTTTCTTT. Supplemented by reference TRBV5-1 and TRBJ1-1, the full variable domain reads KAGVTQTPRYLIKTRGQQVTLSCSPISGHRSVSWYQQTPGQGLQFLFEYFSETQRNKGNFPGRFSGRQFSNSRSEMNVSTLELGDSALYLCASSTTGPNTEAFFGQGTRLTVV.

The rearrangement joins TRBV18 to TRBJ2-1, with D tentatively TRBD1 (5 bases). Trimming took off 5 bases at V and 7 bases at J, with 21 bases between the two ends. Germline CDR1 and CDR2: KGHSH and LQKENI. The CDR3 is 16 residues long. CDR3 sequence: CASSSLAQAPTNEQFF. For the CDR3, the DNA is TGTGCCAGCTCATCCCTGGCACAGGCGCCTACAAATGAGCAGTTCTTC. The full variable domain, in which reference TRBV18 and TRBJ2-1 provide the parts outside the CDR3, is NAGVMQNPRHLVRRRGQEARLRCSPMKGHSHVYWYRQLPEEGLKFMVYLQKENIIDESGMPKERFSAEFPKEGPSILRIQQVVRGDSAAYFCASSSLAQAPTNEQFFGPGTRLTVL.

The gene calls are TRBV28 and TRBJ1-2, with TRBD1 matching over 9 bases. Germline V CDR1 and CDR2: MDHEN, SYDVKM. The CDR3 consists of 15 residues. V shed 5 bases, J shed 7 bases, and the junction held 11 bases outside the gene matches. This CDR3 is CASSPQGTGRSGYTF. CDR3 sequence (DNA): TGTGCCAGCAGTCCGCAAGGGACAGGGAGAAGTGGCTACACCTTC.

The rearrangement joins TRBV19 to TRBJ2-3; perhaps TRBD1 as D (6 bases). The V end lost 3 bases, the J end lost 2 bases, and 9 bases lay between the germline ends. The CDR3 totals 14 residues. Germline V gives CDR1 LNHDA, CDR2 SQIVND (reference sequence). The CDR3 protein is CASSIGQFTDTQYF. Here the CDR3 DNA reads TGTGCCAGTAGTATCGGACAGTTCACAGATACGCAGTATTTT.

The chain employs TRBV24-1 and TRBJ2-3; D gene uncertain. In germline, CDR1 is KGHDR, CDR2 SFDVKD. The CDR3 has 13 residues. The V end was cut by 3 bases, the J end by 1 base, with 4 bases between. The CDR3 region has the DNA TGTGCCACCAGTGATAGAGGCACAGATACGCAGTATTTT. Its protein product is CATSDRGTDTQYF.

DNA for the CDR3: TGTGCCTGGAGTTCGGTGGGGTCAACCTACGAGCAGTACTTC. Amino acid sequence: CAWSSVGSTYEQYF. V is TRBV30 and J is TRBJ2-7; D is undetermined. The germline gives CDR1 GTSNPN, CDR2 SVGIG (reference sequence). The CDR3 spans 14 residues. The V and J ends lost 2 bases and 2 bases respectively, with 13 bases between them.

The rearrangement uses TRBV10-1 and TRBJ2-3; D could derive from TRBD1 or TRBD2 (5 bases each). The V gene lost 2 bases and the J gene lost 1 base, with 10 bases spanning the gap. The CDR3 length is 15 residues. Germline V gene sequence: CDR1 WNHNN, CDR2 SYGVQD (reference sequence). CDR3 in amino acids: CASSEGLGGTDTQYF. The CDR3 nucleotides read TGCGCCAGCAGTGAGGGGCTGGGGGGCACAGATACGCAGTATTTT.

The chain joins TRBV30 to TRBJ1-2, with TRBD1 matching over 10 bases. This CDR3 is 10 amino acids long. The germline V gene has CDR1 GTSNPN and CDR2 SVGIG (reference sequence). Here the CDR3 DNA reads TGTGCGACAGGGGGCGTTGGCTACACCTTC. Translated: CATGGVGYTF.

The chain is built from TRBV28 and TRBJ1-1; D is undetermined. Trimming pared 6 bases from V and 4 bases from J, leaving 3 bases between. Germline lookup yields CDR1 MDHEN and CDR2 SYDVKM. CDR3 length: 10 residues. The CDR3 DNA sequence: TGTGCCAGCAGACGCACTGAAGCTTTCTTT. Translation gives CASRRTEAFF. Looking up the rest from reference TRBV28 and TRBJ1-1 gives the full variable domain: DVKVTQSSRYLVKRTGEKVFLECVQDMDHENMFWYRQDPGLGLRLIYFSYDVKMKEKGDIPEGYSVSREKKERFSLILESASTNQTSMYLCASRRTEAFFGQGTRLTVV.